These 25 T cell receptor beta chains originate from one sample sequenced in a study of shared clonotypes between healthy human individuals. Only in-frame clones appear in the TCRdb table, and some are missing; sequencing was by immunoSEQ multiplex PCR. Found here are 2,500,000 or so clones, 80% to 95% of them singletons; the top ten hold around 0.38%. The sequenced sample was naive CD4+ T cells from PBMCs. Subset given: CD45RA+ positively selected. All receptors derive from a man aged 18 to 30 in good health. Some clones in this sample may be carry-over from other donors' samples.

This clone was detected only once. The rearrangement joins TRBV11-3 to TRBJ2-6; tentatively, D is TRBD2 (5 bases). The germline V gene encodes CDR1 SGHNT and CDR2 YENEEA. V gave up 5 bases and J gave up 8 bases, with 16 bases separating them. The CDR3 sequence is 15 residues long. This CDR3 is CASSQGRAKTNVLTF. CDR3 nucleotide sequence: TGTGCCAGCAGCCAAGGGCGGGCGAAAACCAACGTCCTGACTTTC. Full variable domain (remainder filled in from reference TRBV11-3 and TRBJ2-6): EAGVVQSPRYKIIEKKQPVAFWCNPISGHNTLYWYLQNLGQGPELLIRYENEEAVDDSQLPKDRFSAERLKGVDSTLKIQPAELGDSAVYLCASSQGRAKTNVLTFGAGSRLTVL.

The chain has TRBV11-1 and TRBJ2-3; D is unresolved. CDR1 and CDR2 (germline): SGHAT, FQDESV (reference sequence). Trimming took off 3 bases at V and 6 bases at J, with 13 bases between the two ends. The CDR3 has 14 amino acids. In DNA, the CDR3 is TGTGCCAGCAGCTTTGGCCTCCTCGGGGATACGCAGTATTTT. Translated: CASSFGLLGDTQYF.

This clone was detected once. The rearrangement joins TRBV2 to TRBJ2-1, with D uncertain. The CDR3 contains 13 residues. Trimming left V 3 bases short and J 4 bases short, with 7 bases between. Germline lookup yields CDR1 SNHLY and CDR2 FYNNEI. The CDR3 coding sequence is TGTGCCAGCAGTGATGAGACTTACAATGAGCAGTTCTTC. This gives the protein CASSDETYNEQFF.

The CDR3 sequence is CASSSRAGYQETQYF. The CDR3 DNA follows: TGTGCCAGCAGCTCAAGGGCGGGGTACCAAGAGACCCAGTACTTC. This rearrangement joins TRBV7-2 to TRBJ2-5, with D perhaps TRBD2 (6 bases). The CDR3 sequence is 15 residues long. Trimming took off 4 bases at V and 0 bases at J, with 12 bases between the two ends. CDR1 SGHTA and CDR2 FQGNSA come from the germline V gene.

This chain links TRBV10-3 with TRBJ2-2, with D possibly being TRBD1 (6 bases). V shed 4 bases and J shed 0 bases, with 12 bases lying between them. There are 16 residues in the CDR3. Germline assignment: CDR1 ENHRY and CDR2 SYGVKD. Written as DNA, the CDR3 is TGTGCCATCAGTGGACGACAGGACCCGAACACCGGGGAGCTGTTTTTT. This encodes CAISGRQDPNTGELFF.

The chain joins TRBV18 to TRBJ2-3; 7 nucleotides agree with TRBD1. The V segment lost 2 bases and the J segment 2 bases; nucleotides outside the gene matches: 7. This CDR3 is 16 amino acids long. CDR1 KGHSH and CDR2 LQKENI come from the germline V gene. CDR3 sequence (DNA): TGTGCCAGCTCACCAATCCGGGACAGCAACACAGATACGCAGTATTTT. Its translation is CASSPIRDSNTDTQYF.

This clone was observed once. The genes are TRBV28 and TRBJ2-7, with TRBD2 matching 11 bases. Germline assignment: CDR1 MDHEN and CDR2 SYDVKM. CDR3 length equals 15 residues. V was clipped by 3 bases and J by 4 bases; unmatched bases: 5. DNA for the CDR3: TGTGCCAGCAGTTTTACTAGCGGGAGTCTATACGAGCAGTACTTC. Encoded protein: CASSFTSGSLYEQYF.

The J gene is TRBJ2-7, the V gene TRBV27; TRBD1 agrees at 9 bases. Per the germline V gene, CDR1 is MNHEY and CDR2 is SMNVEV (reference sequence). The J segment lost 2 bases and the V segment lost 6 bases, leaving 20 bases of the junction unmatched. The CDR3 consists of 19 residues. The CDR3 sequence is CASRPNAAGQGFFTYEQYF. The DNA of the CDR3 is TGTGCCAGCAGACCTAATGCGGCGGGACAGGGTTTTTTCACCTACGAGCAGTACTTC.

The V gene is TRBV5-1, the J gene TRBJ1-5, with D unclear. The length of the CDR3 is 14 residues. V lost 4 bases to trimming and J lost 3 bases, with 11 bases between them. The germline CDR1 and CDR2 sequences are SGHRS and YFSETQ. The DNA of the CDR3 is TGCGCCAGCAGCCCCTCCGGGCCCAATCAGCCCCAGCATTTT. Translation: CASSPSGPNQPQHF.

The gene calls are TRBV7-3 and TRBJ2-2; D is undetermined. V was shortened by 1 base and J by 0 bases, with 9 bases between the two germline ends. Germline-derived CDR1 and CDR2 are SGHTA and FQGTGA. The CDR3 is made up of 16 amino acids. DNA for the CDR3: TGTGCCAGCAGCTTAAATATGGCTGCGAACACCGGGGAGCTGTTTTTT. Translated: CASSLNMAANTGELFF.

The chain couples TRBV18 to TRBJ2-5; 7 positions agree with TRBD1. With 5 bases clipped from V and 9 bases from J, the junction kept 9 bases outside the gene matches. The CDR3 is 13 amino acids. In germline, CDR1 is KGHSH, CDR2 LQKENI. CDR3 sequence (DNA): TGTGCCAGCTCAGACGACAGGGTTTCGGCCCAGTACTTC. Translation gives CASSDDRVSAQYF.

The CDR3 sequence is CASSSSFANEQFF. The CDR3 DNA follows: TGTGCCAGCAGCTCGAGTTTTGCCAATGAGCAGTTCTTC. J is TRBJ2-1 and V is TRBV7-2; D ambiguous. The germline gives CDR1 SGHTA, CDR2 FQGNSA. The CDR3 runs 13 residues. V dropped 4 bases and J dropped 6 bases, with 10 bases sitting between them. Looking up the rest from reference TRBV7-2 and TRBJ2-1 gives the full variable domain: GAGVSQSPSNKVTEKGKDVELRCDPISGHTALYWYRQSLGQGLEFLIYFQGNSAPDKSGLPSDRFSAERTGGSVSTLTIQRTQQEDSAVYLCASSSSFANEQFFGPGTRLTVL.

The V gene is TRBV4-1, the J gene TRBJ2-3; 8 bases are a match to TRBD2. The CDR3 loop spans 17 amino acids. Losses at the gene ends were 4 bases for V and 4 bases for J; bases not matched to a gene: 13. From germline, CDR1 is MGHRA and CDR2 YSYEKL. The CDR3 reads CASSRGGSGMGADTQYF. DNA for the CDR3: TGCGCCAGCAGCCGTGGGGGTAGCGGGATGGGGGCAGATACGCAGTATTTT.

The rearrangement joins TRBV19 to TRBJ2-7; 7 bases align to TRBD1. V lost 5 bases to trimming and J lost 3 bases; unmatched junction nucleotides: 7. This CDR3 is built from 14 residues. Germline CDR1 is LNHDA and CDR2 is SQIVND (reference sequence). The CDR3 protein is CASSYRDSYYEQYF. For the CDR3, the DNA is TGTGCCAGTAGTTACCGGGACAGTTACTACGAGCAGTACTTC.

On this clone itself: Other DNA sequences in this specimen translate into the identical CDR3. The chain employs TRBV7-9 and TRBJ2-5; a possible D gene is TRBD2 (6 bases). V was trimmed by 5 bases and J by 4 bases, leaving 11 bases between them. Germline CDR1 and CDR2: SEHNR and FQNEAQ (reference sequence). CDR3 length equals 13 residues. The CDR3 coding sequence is TGTGCCAGCAGCCCTGGGACTGGAGAGACCCAGTACTTC. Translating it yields CASSPGTGETQYF.

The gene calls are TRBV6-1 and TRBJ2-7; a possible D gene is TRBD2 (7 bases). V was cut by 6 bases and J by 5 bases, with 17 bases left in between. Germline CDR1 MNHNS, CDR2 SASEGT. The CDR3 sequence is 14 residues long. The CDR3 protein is CASSEGGGWNEQYF. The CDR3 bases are TGTGCCAGCAGCGAGGGGGGGGGCTGGAACGAGCAGTACTTC.

The CDR3 region is CASSLDSRADEKLFF. The CDR3 DNA reads as TGTGCCAGCAGCTTAGATAGCAGGGCGGATGAAAAACTGTTTTTT. This chain joins TRBV7-9 and TRBJ1-4, with a tentative D call TRBD1 (5 bases). V was trimmed by 1 base and J by 6 bases, leaving 12 bases between them. The CDR3 has 15 amino acids. Per germline, CDR1 SEHNR and CDR2 FQNEAQ (reference sequence).

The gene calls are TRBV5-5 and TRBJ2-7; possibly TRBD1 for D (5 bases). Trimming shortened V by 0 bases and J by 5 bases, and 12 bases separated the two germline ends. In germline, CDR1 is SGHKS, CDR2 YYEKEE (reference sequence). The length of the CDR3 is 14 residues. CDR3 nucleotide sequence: TGTGCCAGCAGCTTGGCTCCCAGGGTTCACGAGCAGTACTTC. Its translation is CASSLAPRVHEQYF.

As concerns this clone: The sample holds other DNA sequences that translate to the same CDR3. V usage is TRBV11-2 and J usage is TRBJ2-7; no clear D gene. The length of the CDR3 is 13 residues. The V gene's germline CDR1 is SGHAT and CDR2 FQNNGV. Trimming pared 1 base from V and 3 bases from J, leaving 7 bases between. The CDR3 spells CASSLVFSYEQYF. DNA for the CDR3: TGTGCCAGCAGCTTAGTTTTCAGCTACGAGCAGTACTTC. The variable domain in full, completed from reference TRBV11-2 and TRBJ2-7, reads EAGVAQSPRYKIIEKRQSVAFWCNPISGHATLYWYQQILGQGPKLLIQFQNNGVVDDSQLPKDRFSAERLKGVDSTLKIQPAKLEDSAVYLCASSLVFSYEQYFGPGTRLTVT.

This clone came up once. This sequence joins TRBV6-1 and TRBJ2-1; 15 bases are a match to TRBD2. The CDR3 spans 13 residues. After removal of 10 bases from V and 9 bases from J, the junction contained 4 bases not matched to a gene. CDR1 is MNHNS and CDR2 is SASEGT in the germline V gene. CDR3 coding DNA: TGTGCCACCGGGACTAGCGGGAGGTCTGAGCAGTTCTTC. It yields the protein CATGTSGRSEQFF.

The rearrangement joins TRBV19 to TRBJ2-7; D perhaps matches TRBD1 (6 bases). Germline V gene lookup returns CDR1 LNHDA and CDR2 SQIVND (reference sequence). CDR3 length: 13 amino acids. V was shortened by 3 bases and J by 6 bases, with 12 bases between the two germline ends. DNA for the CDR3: TGTGCCAGTAGTATTAACAGGGTAAGCGAGCAGTACTTC. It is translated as CASSINRVSEQYF.

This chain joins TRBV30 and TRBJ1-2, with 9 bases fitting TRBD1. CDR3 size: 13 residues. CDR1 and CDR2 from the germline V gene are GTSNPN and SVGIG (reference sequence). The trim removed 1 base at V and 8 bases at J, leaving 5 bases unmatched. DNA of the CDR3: TGTGCCTGGAGTGCCCACAGGGGGCCAGGCTACACCTTC. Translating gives CAWSAHRGPGYTF.

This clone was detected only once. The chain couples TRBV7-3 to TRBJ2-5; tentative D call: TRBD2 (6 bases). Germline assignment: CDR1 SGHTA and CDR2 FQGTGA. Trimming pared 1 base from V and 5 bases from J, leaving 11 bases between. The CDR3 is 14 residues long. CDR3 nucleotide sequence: TGTGCCAGCAGCTTAATGGGGGGTTCGGAGACCCAGTACTTC. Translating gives CASSLMGGSETQYF.

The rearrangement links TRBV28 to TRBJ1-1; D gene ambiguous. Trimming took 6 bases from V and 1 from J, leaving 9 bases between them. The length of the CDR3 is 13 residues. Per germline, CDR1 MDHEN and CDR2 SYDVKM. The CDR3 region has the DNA TGTGCCAGCAGGGGAGGCCAGAACACTGAAGCTTTCTTT. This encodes CASRGGQNTEAFF.

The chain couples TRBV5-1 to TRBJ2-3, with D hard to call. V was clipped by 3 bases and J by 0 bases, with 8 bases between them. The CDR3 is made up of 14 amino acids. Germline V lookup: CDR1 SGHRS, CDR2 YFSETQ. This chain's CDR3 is CASSSSLSTDTQYF. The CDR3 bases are TGCGCCAGCAGCTCCTCCCTTAGCACAGATACGCAGTATTTT.